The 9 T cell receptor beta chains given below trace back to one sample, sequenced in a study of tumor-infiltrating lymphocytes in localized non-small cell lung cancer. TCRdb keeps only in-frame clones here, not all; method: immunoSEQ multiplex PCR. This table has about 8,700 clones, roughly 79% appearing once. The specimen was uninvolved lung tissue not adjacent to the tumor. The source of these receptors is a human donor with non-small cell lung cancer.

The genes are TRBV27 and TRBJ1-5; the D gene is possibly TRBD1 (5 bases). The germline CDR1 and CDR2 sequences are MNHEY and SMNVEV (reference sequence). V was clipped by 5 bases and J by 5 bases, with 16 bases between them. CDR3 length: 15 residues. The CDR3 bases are TGTGCCAGCAGTCCCACGGGACGGCAAGATCAGCCCCAGCATTTT. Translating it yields CASSPTGRQDQPQHF.

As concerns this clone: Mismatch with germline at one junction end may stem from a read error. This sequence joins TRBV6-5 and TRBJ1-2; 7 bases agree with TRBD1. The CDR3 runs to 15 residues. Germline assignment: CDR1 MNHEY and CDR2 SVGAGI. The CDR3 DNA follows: TGTGCCAGCAGTTACTATCCTACGGGACAGCCCTTGTCACAATTC. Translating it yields CASSYYPTGQPLSQF.

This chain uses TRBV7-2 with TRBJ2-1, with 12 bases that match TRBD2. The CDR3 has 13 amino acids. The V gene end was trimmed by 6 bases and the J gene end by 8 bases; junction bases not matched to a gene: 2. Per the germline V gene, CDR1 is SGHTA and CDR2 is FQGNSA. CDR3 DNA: TGTGCCAGCAGAAGACTAGCGGGGGATGAGCAGTTCTTC. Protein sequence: CASRRLAGDEQFF.

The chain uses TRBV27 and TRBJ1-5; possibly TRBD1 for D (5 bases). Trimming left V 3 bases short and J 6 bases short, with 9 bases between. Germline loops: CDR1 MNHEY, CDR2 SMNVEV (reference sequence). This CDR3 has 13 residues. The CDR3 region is CASSLQGGQPQHF. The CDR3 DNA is TGTGCCAGCAGTTTGCAGGGAGGTCAGCCCCAGCATTTT.

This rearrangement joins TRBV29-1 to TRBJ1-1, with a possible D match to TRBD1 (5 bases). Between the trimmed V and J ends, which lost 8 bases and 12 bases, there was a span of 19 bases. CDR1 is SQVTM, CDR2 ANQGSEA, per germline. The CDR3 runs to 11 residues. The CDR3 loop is CSYVGGGESFF. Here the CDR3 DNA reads TGCAGCTATGTTGGCGGGGGGGAATCTTTCTTT.

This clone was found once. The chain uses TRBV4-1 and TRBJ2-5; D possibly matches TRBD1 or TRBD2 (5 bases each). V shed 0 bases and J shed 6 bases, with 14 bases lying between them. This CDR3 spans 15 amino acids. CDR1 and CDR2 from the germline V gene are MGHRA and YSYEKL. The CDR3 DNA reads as TGCGCCAGCAGCCAAGAGGGGCTGGGGAGAAAGACCCAGTACTTC. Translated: CASSQEGLGRKTQYF.

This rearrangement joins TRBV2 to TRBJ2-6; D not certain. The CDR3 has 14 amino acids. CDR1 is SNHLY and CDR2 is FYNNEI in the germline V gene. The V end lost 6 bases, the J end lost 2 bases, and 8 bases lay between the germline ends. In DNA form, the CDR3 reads TGTGCCAGCAGCGGAGACGCTGGGGCCAACGTCCTGACTTTC. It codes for CASSGDAGANVLTF. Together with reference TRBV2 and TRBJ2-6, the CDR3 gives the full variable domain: EPEVTQTPSHQVTQMGQEVILRCVPISNHLYFYWYRQILGQKVEFLVSFYNNEISEKSEIFDDQFSVERPDGSNFTLKIRSTKLEDSAMYFCASSGDAGANVLTFGAGSRLTVL.

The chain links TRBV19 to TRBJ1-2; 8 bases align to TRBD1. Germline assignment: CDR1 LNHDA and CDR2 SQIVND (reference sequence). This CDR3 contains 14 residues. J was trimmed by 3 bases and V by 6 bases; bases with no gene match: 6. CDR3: CASSPDRVDYGYTF. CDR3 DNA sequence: TGTGCCAGTAGCCCGGACAGGGTGGACTATGGCTACACCTTC.

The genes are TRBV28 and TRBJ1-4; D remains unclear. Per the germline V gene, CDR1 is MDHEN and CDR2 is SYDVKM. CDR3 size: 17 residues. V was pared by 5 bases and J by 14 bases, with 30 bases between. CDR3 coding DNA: TGTGCCAGCAGTCGAAACTCGGACGGAGTCGGAATGAAAAGTCTGTTTTTT. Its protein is CASSRNSDGVGMKSLFF.